This T cell receptor (beta chain) was profiled in a study of regulatory and conventional T cells in RAG deficiency. This CDR3 comprises 15 residues. With 4 bases removed from V and 1 base from J, the gap between germline ends came to 13 bases. Germline V lookup: CDR1 KGHSH, CDR2 LQKENI. Profiled with immunoSEQ multiplex PCR; TCRdb holds only in-frame clones, not every one. Of about 34,000 clones in the sample, about 80% are singletons; the top ten hold roughly 3.5%. Conventional CD4+ T cells were sorted from blood as CD25-low CD127-high cells. These same data were also listed under a study on regulatory T cells. This second report adds: Primers: 52 TRBV forward and 13 TRBJ reverse.

Input material: CD4+ effector T cells sorted from blood. This rearrangement joins TRBV18 to TRBJ2-5; possibly TRBD2 for D (6 bases). The receptor was isolated from a human donor in good health. Here the CDR3 reads CASSLLLGGQETQYF. CDR3 nucleotide sequence: TGTGCCAGCTCACTTTTGCTGGGAGGCCAAGAGACCCAGTACTTC.